The rows below give T cell receptor beta chains drawn from one sample of a study of blood T cells in healthy people across ages. Each CDR3 protein is one row after TCRdb ran MiXCR on the 5' RACE reads. This table has roughly 1.7 million distinct CDR3 sequences, roughly 32% appearing once. Sequencing used blood. The source is a woman in her twenties or thirties in good health. CDR3s leave out the opening cysteine and the closing phenylalanine or tryptophan.

V gene	CDR3 protein
TRBV11-2	ASSLDPGRGNEQF
TRBV18	ASSPPIGYEQY
TRBV14	ASSPGLAQPDEQF
TRBV15	ATSRGGGDSGNTIY
TRBV20-1	SAREQGNEQY
TRBV11-2	ASSLSPLGQGAHTDTQY
TRBV20-1	SARPGTVTEAF
TRBV7-8	ASSSGTSWRDTQY
TRBV18	ASSLAVGGGTDTQY
TRBV20-1	SASLAGHQTTDTQY
TRBV18	ASSPGTGRASEQY
TRBV5-1	ASSLEAPTQETQY
TRBV13	ASSPGFSDYEQY
TRBV30	AWSVLNRGLSEQY
TRBV29-1	SVEGLAGASTDTQY
TRBV3-1	ASSQEPVTSNQPQH
TRBV5-1	AGSGGTSARELF
TRBV20-1	SARDWVLDLVGEQY
TRBV10-3	AISGGGNDEKLF
TRBV10-3	AISRSGGIDDPGNIQY
TRBV14	ASSPRLGEETQY
TRBV7-3	ASSLGTPVDEQF
TRBV28	ASSLGRTGFNTEAF
TRBV18	ASSREPGGKGHGYT
TRBV6-6	ASEDRLNTEAF
TRBV13	ASSLAGTGSEAF
TRBV6-1	ASSEGTTADTQY
TRBV3-1	ASSQDGGGYTEAF
TRBV12-3/TRBV12-4	ASSLLDNEKLF
TRBV20-1	SAPPTSGRGGDTQY
TRBV7-2	ASSLARKYYGYT
TRBV20-1	SQTSGRKGEQY
TRBV13	ASSSRGQNTEAF
TRBV4-1	ASSQDEAGAMFADTQY
TRBV4-2	ASSRETSGGPNEQF
TRBV6-1	ASSAGDRVSGANVLT
TRBV29-1	SVHTGTGENEQY